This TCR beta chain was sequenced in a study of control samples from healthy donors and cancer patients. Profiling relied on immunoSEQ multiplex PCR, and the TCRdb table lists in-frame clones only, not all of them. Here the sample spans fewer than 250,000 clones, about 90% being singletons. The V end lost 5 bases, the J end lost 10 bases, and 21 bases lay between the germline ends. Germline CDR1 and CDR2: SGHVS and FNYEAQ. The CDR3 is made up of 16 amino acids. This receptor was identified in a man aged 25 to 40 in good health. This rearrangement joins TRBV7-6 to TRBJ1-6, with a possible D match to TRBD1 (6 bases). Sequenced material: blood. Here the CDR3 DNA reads TGTGCCAGCAGCCCCCAGGGGCGACCGGTTTCGTCACCCCTCCACTTT. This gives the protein CASSPQGRPVSSPLHF.